The rows below give T cell receptor beta chains drawn from one sample of a study of blood T cell repertoires in COVID-19. Using immunoSEQ multiplex PCR, the repertoire was profiled, and TCRdb retains in-frame clones only, with some absent. The table records approximately 280,000 clones, approximately 83% of them present only once. Sequencing input: peripheral blood. Source of these receptors: a woman in her 30s who had recovered from COVID-19. The CDR3 runs from the conserved cysteine through the conserved F or W. The order of the fields is J gene, V gene, D gene, clone size, CDR3 protein, CDR3 DNA. D genes are given only for firm matches. A clone size is listed for some rows: how often the clone was seen (once, few, many), or a class if it is expanded.

>TRBJ2-3|TRBV10-1|TRBD2|NA
CASSAGFLAGDTDTQYF
TGCGCCAGCAGTGCGGGTTTTTTAGCGGGGGACACAGATACGCAGTATTTT
>TRBJ1-6|TRBV4-3|NA|NA
CASSRVFSYNSPLHF
TGCGCCAGCTCCCGGGTATTCTCCTATAATTCACCCCTCCACTTT
>TRBJ1-2|TRBV6-5|TRBD1|NA
CASSEKNHRGLGYTF
TGTGCCAGCTCCGAAAAGAACCACAGGGGGCTGGGCTACACCTTC
>TRBJ2-1|TRBV5-5|TRBD1|NA
CASSRTGDTDNEQFF
TGTGCCAGCAGCAGGACAGGGGATACTGACAATGAGCAGTTCTTC
>TRBJ2-1|TRBV29-1|TRBD1|NA
CSVGDSFSYNEQFF
TGCAGCGTGGGGGACAGTTTCTCCTACAATGAGCAGTTCTTC
>TRBJ2-1|TRBV19|TRBD2|NA
CASSSGLAGVRNEQFF
TGTGCCAGTAGTAGCGGACTAGCGGGAGTTAGGAATGAGCAGTTCTTC
>TRBJ2-5|TRBV7-3|NA|NA
CASSLGGPGVLEETQYF
TGTGCCAGCAGCTTAGGGGGTCCAGGGGTCCTAGAAGAGACCCAGTACTTC
>TRBJ1-6|TRBV2|TRBD1|NA
CASNNRGLANSPLHF
TGTGCCAGCAACAACAGGGGTTTGGCGAATTCACCCCTCCACTTT
>TRBJ2-1|TRBV21-1|NA|few
CASRGGPGNEQFF
TGTGCCAGCAGAGGCGGACCGGGGAATGAGCAGTTCTTC
>TRBJ2-7|TRBV9|TRBD2|once
CASSVGSGSYEQYF
TGTGCCAGCAGCGTAGGTAGCGGGAGCTACGAGCAGTACTTC
>TRBJ2-7|TRBV19|TRBD1|once
CASSGGQAYEQYF
TGTGCCAGTAGCGGGGGACAGGCGTACGAGCAGTACTTC
>TRBJ1-1|TRBV5-6|NA|once
CASSSSGDLGAFF
TGTGCCAGCAGCTCCTCCGGGGACTTGGGAGCTTTCTTT
>TRBJ2-5|TRBV5-1|TRBD2|NA
CASRRTSAETQYF
TGCGCCAGCAGACGGACTAGCGCCGAGACCCAGTACTTC
>TRBJ2-6|TRBV5-1|TRBD1|once
CASSQGQGIGANVLTF
TGCGCCAGCAGCCAGGGACAGGGCATTGGGGCCAACGTCCTGACTTTC